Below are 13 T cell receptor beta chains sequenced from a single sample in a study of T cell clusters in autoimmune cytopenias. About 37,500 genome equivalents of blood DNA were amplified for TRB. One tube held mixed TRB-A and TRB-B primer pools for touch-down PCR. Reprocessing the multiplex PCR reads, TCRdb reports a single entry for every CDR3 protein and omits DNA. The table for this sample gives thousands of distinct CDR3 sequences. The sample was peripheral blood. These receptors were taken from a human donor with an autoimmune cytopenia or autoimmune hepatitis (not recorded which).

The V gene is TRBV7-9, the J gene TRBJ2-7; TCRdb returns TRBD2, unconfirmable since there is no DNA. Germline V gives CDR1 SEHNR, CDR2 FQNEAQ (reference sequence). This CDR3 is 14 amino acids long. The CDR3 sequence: CASSFLSGPEEQYF.

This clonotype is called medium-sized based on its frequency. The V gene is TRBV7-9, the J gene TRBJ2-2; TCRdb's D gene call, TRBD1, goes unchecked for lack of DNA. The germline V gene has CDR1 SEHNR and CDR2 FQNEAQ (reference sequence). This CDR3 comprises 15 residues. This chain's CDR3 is CASSVRTGRAGELFF.

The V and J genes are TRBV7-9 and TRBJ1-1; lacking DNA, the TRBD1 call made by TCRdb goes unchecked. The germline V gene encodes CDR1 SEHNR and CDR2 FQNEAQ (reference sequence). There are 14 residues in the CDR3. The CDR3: CASSPFGGNTEAFF.

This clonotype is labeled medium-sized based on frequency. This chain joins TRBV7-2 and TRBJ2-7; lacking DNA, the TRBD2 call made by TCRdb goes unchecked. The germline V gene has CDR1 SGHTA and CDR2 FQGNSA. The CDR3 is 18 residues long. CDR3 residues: CASSLTRGTSGKRGEQYF.

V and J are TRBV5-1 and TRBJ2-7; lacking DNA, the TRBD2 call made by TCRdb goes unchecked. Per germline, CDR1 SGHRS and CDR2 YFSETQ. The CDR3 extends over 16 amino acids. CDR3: CASSIERPDAGYEQYF.

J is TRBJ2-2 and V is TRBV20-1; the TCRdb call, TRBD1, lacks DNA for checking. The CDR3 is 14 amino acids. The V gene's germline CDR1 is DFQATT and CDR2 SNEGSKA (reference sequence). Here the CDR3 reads CSARDQGGPGELFF.

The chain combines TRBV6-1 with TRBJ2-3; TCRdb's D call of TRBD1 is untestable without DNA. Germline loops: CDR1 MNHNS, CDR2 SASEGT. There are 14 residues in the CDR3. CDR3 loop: CASRRDGYTDTQYF.

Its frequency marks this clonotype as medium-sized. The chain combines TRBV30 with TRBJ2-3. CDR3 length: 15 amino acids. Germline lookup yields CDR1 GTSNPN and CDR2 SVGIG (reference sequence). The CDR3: CAWSRSALATDTQYF.

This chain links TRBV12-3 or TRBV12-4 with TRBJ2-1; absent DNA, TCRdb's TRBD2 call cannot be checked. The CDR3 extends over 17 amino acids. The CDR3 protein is CASSLLMEGSAYNEQFF.

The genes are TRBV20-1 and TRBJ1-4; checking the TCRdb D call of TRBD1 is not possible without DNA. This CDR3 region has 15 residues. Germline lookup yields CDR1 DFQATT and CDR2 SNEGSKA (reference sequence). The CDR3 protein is CSAKELTGGFEKLFF.

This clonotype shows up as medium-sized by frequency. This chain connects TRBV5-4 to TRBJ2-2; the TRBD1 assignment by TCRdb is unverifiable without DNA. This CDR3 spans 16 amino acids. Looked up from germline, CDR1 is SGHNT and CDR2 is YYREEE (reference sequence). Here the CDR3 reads CASSTNRDGRTGELFF.

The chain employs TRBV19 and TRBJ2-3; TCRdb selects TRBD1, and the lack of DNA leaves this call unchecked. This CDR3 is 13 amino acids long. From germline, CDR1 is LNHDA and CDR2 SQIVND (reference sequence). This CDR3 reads CASSRQGSDTQYF. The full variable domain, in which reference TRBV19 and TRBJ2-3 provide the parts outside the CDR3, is DGGITQSPKYLFRKEGQNVTLSCEQNLNHDAMYWYRQDPGQGLRLIYYSQIVNDFQKGDIAEGYSVSREKKESFPLTVTSAQKNPTAFYLCASSRQGSDTQYFGPGTRLTVL.

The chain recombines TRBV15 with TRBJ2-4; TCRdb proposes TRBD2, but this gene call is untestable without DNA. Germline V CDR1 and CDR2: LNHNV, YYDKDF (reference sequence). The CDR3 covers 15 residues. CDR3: CATSIAGGVKNIQYF.